This T cell receptor (beta chain) derives from a study of blood T cells in healthy people across ages. Overall study context: Template switching recovered approximately one barcoded beta molecule for every two T cells.

Primed by a sample-barcoded 5' primer and a J-beta primer mix, a second PCR proceeded for about 6 to 12 cycles. TCRdb re-derived calls from the 5' RACE reads in MiXCR, one entry per CDR3 protein. In the table there are hundreds of thousands of distinct CDR3 sequences, about 30% of which are singletons. This clonotype was counted ten times or more. No antigen is known for it. The CDR3 runs to 15 residues. Trimming took 8 bases from V and 7 from J, leaving 21 bases between them. Germline V gives CDR1 MDHEN, CDR2 SYDVKM. Study-level results: A roughly linear age-dependent decrease characterized TCR beta diversity per million T cells.

This chain links TRBV28 with TRBJ2-1, with D tentatively TRBD2 (7 bases). Sequenced: blood. This receptor was obtained from a woman of 80 years or more in good health. DNA for the CDR3: TGTGCCAGCTGCCGAAGGGGGGGCTGGGGAAATGAGCAGTTCTTC. It is translated as CASCRRGGWGNEQFF.